The 8 T cell receptor beta chains reported below all come from one sample, sequenced in a study of control samples from healthy donors and cancer patients. Measured with immunoSEQ multiplex PCR; TCRdb has only the in-frame clones, and not every one. The sample lists about 55,000 clones, around 90% seen once, with 3.5% to 4% in the top ten. The material sequenced was blood. The origin of the receptors is a man aged 50-59 years in good health.

This clone was found a few times. The CDR3 protein is CASSLSGTLSSYEQYF. CDR3 DNA sequence: TGTGCCAGCAGCCTTTCCGGGACACTAAGCTCCTACGAGCAGTACTTC. V and J are TRBV4-2 and TRBJ2-7; maybe TRBD1 (6 bases). Germline-derived CDR1 and CDR2 are LGHNA and YNFKEQ. The CDR3 contains 16 residues. Between the trimmed V and J ends, which lost 4 bases and 0 bases, there was a span of 16 bases.

The count of this clone is one. The chain combines TRBV1 with TRBJ1-3; the table's D call, TRBD1, was not checked against the DNA. TRBV1 is tagged as a pseudogene. The CDR3 is made up of 17 amino acids. CDR3 protein: CTSSQRVTGGCGNTIYF. CDR3 sequence (DNA): TGCACCAGCAGCCAAAGAGTTACAGGGGGCTGTGGAAACACCATATATTTT.

This clone turned up a few times. The J gene is TRBJ2-3, the V gene TRBV29-1; D unresolved. Germline CDR1 SQVTM, CDR2 ANQGSEA. Trimming pared 2 bases from V and 2 bases from J, leaving 8 bases between. This CDR3 region has 13 residues. CDR3: CSVEKDHTDTQYF. The DNA of the CDR3 is TGCAGCGTTGAAAAGGACCACACAGATACGCAGTATTTT.

The chain links TRBV27 to TRBJ2-7; 8 bases are a match to TRBD2. The length of the CDR3 is 15 residues. After removal of 6 bases from V and 3 bases from J, the junction contained 10 bases not matched to a gene. Germline CDR1 and CDR2: MNHEY and SMNVEV (reference sequence). CDR3 protein: CASSPGLAGGYEQYF. Written as DNA, the CDR3 is TGTGCCAGCAGCCCAGGACTAGCAGGAGGCTACGAGCAGTACTTC.

The rearrangement links TRBV9 to TRBJ2-1, with D possibly matching TRBD2 (5 bases). Germline CDR1 is SGDLS and CDR2 is YYNGEE. The CDR3 consists of 15 residues. Trimming removed 0 bases at V and 6 bases at J, with 13 bases between. CDR3 DNA: TGTGCCAGCAGCGTAGAAGGAGCGGCGCTCAATGAGCAGTTCTTC. Protein product: CASSVEGAALNEQFF.

CDR3: CASSFEGQGIYEQYF. The CDR3 region has the DNA TGCGCCAGCAGCTTTGAGGGACAGGGAATTTACGAGCAGTACTTC. The chain is built from TRBV5-1 and TRBJ2-7; 9 positions match TRBD1. CDR1 and CDR2 from the germline V gene are SGHRS and YFSETQ. Germline trimming cut 2 bases from V and 4 bases from J; bases unmatched to any gene: 7. There are 15 residues in the CDR3.

This clone has a single count. The CDR3 loop is CASKRYTGELFF. The CDR3 DNA follows: TGTGCCAGTAAACGATACACCGGGGAGCTGTTTTTT. The gene calls are TRBV6-5 and TRBJ2-2; D is uncertain. The germline V gene encodes CDR1 MNHEY and CDR2 SVGAGI. This CDR3 comprises 12 residues. The germline V and J ends were trimmed by 9 bases and 3 bases, with 8 bases remaining between them.

This chain uses TRBV5-8 with TRBJ2-4, with unresolved D. The CDR3 sequence is 13 residues long. V gave up 7 bases and J gave up 1 base, with 9 bases separating them. CDR1 is SGHTS, CDR2 YDEGEE, per germline. In nucleotides, the CDR3 is TGTGCCAGCTGGGATTGGGCCAAAAACATTCAGTACTTC. Protein product: CASWDWAKNIQYF.